The next 21 T cell receptor beta chains were all read from a single sample in a study of T cell responses to AZD1222 COVID-19 vaccine. Using immunoSEQ multiplex PCR, the repertoire was profiled, and TCRdb retains in-frame clones only, with some absent. The sample yields more than 150,000 clones, over 80% seen once. Material: peripheral blood, obtained on day 0 of AZD1222 vaccination. These receptors came from an adult in good health.

The V call is TRBV2, the J call TRBJ1-4; TRBD1 might be the D (6 bases). V dropped 0 bases and J dropped 8 bases, with 16 bases sitting between them. Germline V gives CDR1 SNHLY, CDR2 FYNNEI. This CDR3 comprises 16 residues. The CDR3 protein is CASSEAVLGQQEKLFF. The CDR3 DNA is TGTGCCAGCAGTGAAGCCGTTCTGGGACAACAGGAAAAACTGTTTTTT.

This clone was found a few times. The chain combines TRBV7-9 with TRBJ1-1; 8 nucleotides align to TRBD1. J gave up 4 bases and V 6 bases, and 7 bases lay outside the gene matches. Germline CDR1 and CDR2: SEHNR and FQNEAQ (reference sequence). This CDR3 comprises 14 residues. The CDR3 loop reads CASRLGQGFTEAFF. The CDR3 DNA reads TGTGCCAGCAGGCTAGGACAGGGTTTCACTGAAGCTTTCTTT.

The rearrangement links TRBV13 to TRBJ2-1; 9 nucleotides match TRBD2. V shed 0 bases and J 3 bases; nucleotides not matched to a gene: 3. Germline V gene lookup returns CDR1 PRHDT and CDR2 FYEKMQ (reference sequence). CDR3 length equals 16 residues. CDR3 region: CASSLGTSGVYNEQFF. In DNA form, the CDR3 reads TGTGCCAGCAGCTTAGGGACTAGCGGTGTCTACAATGAGCAGTTCTTC.

CDR3 region: CASSLTGGSNQPQHF. CDR3 in DNA: TGTGCCAGCAGCTTAACAGGGGGTAGCAATCAGCCCCAGCATTTT. The chain employs TRBV11-2 and TRBJ1-5; 8 bases align to TRBD1. Losses at the gene ends were 2 bases for V and 0 bases for J; bases not matched to a gene: 0. Germline V CDR1 and CDR2: SGHAT, FQNNGV. This CDR3 comprises 15 residues.

The V gene is TRBV6-5, the J gene TRBJ1-1; D gene ambiguous. This CDR3 spans 16 amino acids. V was clipped by 2 bases and J by 0 bases, with 13 bases between them. Germline CDR1 and CDR2: MNHEY and SVGAGI. CDR3 residues: CASSYVRYPMNTEAFF. In nucleotides, the CDR3 is TGTGCCAGCAGTTACGTACGGTACCCAATGAACACTGAAGCTTTCTTT.

This chain joins TRBV28 and TRBJ1-1; unclear D gene. Germline-derived CDR1 and CDR2 are MDHEN and SYDVKM. The V end was cut by 3 bases, the J end by 0 bases, with 8 bases between. CDR3 length equals 14 residues. CDR3 region: CASSFASMNTEAFF. CDR3 nucleotide sequence: TGTGCCAGCAGTTTTGCATCCATGAACACTGAAGCTTTCTTT.

The chain joins TRBV4-2 to TRBJ1-2; D unresolved. Germline V CDR1 and CDR2: LGHNA, YNFKEQ. The V and J ends lost 0 bases and 4 bases respectively, with 12 bases between them. This CDR3 region has 15 residues. This CDR3 reads CASSQDTGSGYGYTF. In DNA form, the CDR3 reads TGTGCCAGCAGCCAAGATACGGGATCAGGCTATGGCTACACCTTC.

The chain employs TRBV10-1 and TRBJ2-1; 8 positions match TRBD2. The CDR3 loop spans 16 amino acids. Germline CDR1 WNHNN, CDR2 SYGVQD (reference sequence). After removal of 0 bases from V and 5 bases from J, the junction contained 6 bases not matched to a gene. CDR3 region: CASSESGLAGHNEQFF. The CDR3 DNA sequence: TGCGCCAGCAGTGAGTCGGGGCTAGCGGGCCACAATGAGCAGTTCTTC.

This chain joins TRBV5-5 and TRBJ1-4; D is unclear. This CDR3 contains 16 residues. CDR1 and CDR2 (germline): SGHKS, YYEKEE (reference sequence). The V and J ends lost 4 bases and 5 bases respectively, with 18 bases between them. The CDR3 spells CASSPPSLFSNEKLFF. In DNA form, the CDR3 reads TGTGCCAGCAGCCCCCCGAGCCTGTTCTCAAATGAAAAACTGTTTTTT.

This CDR3 is CASSLAGMGEKLFF. As DNA, the CDR3 is TGTGCCAGCAGCTTAGCGGGCATGGGGGAAAAACTGTTTTTT. The chain combines TRBV7-2 with TRBJ1-4; D is unresolved. The CDR3 loop spans 14 amino acids. The V gene's germline CDR1 is SGHTA and CDR2 FQGNSA. V was shortened by 0 bases and J by 8 bases, with 10 bases between the two germline ends.

V is TRBV3-1 (or the pseudogene TRBV3-2) and J is TRBJ1-2; no reliable D call. Trimming left V 0 bases short and J 6 bases short, with 5 bases between. This CDR3 contains 12 residues. CDR1 and CDR2 (germline): LGHDT, YNNKEL (reference sequence). CDR3 protein: CASSQDLNGYTF. The CDR3 nucleotides are TGTGCCAGCAGCCAAGACCTAAATGGCTACACCTTC.

This clone was recorded only once. The chain uses TRBV27 and TRBJ2-4; maybe TRBD1 (5 bases). Per germline, CDR1 MNHEY and CDR2 SMNVEV (reference sequence). Trimming took off 1 base at V and 8 bases at J, with 9 bases between the two ends. The CDR3 loop spans 13 amino acids. CDR3 in amino acids: CASSLWGEDIQYF. CDR3 DNA: TGTGCCAGCAGTTTATGGGGCGAGGACATTCAGTACTTC.

This clone has only a few counts. This sequence joins TRBV3-1 (or the pseudogene TRBV3-2) and TRBJ2-1; 10 bases fit TRBD2. CDR1 is LGHDT, CDR2 YNNKEL, per germline (reference sequence). Trimming cost V 4 bases and J 6 bases; bases outside gene matches: 9. The CDR3 has 16 amino acids. CDR3: CASSLSFSGRANEQFF. The CDR3 DNA is TGTGCCAGCAGCCTGAGTTTCAGCGGGAGGGCCAATGAGCAGTTCTTC.

V usage is TRBV9 and J usage is TRBJ1-6; the D is unclear. This CDR3 is 15 amino acids long. CDR1 SGDLS and CDR2 YYNGEE come from the germline V gene. The V end was cut by 3 bases, the J end by 11 bases, with 18 bases between. The CDR3 here is CASSGPRRENPPLHF. CDR3 nucleotides: TGTGCCAGCAGCGGGCCCAGGAGGGAAAATCCACCCCTCCACTTT.

The rearrangement uses TRBV5-1 and TRBJ1-1, with 10 bases fitting TRBD1. The CDR3 consists of 15 residues. The V gene's germline CDR1 is SGHRS and CDR2 YFSETQ. The junction had 8 bases not matched to a gene; V was cut back by 4 bases and J by 5 bases. Here the CDR3 reads CASSPGTGEMTEAFF. CDR3 bases: TGCGCCAGCAGCCCCGGGACAGGGGAAATGACTGAAGCTTTCTTT. The whole variable domain, filled in from reference TRBV5-1 and TRBJ1-1, reads KAGVTQTPRYLIKTRGQQVTLSCSPISGHRSVSWYQQTPGQGLQFLFEYFSETQRNKGNFPGRFSGRQFSNSRSEMNVSTLELGDSALYLCASSPGTGEMTEAFFGQGTRLTVV.

The chain uses TRBV5-1 and TRBJ2-1, with unresolved D. Looked up from germline, CDR1 is SGHRS and CDR2 is YFSETQ. The CDR3 consists of 16 residues. V lost 0 bases, J lost 1 base, and 11 bases lay in between. CDR3 DNA sequence: TGCGCCAGCAGCTTGGCCCCTGGCACATCCTACAATGAGCAGTTCTTC. Its translation is CASSLAPGTSYNEQFF. The full variable domain, in which reference TRBV5-1 and TRBJ2-1 provide the parts outside the CDR3, is KAGVTQTPRYLIKTRGQQVTLSCSPISGHRSVSWYQQTPGQGLQFLFEYFSETQRNKGNFPGRFSGRQFSNSRSEMNVSTLELGDSALYLCASSLAPGTSYNEQFFGPGTRLTVL.

The DNA of the CDR3 is TGTGCCAGTAGTAATTCGCTGGGGGGTTGGTCGAATCAGCCCCAGCATTTT. It yields the protein CASSNSLGGWSNQPQHF. The V and J genes are TRBV19 and TRBJ1-5; TRBD1 might be the D (5 bases). The CDR3 contains 17 residues. The V gene's germline CDR1 is LNHDA and CDR2 SQIVND (reference sequence). The V and J ends lost 4 bases and 4 bases respectively, with 20 bases between them.

J is TRBJ1-4 and V is TRBV2; TRBD1 is a possible D gene (5 bases). V shed 3 bases and J shed 5 bases, with 10 bases lying between them. CDR1 and CDR2 from the germline V gene are SNHLY and FYNNEI. The CDR3 is made up of 14 amino acids. The CDR3 DNA reads as TGTGCCAGCAGTGACAGGGAATTAAATGAAAAACTGTTTTTT. Its protein product is CASSDRELNEKLFF.

The chain links TRBV6-5 to TRBJ1-4; D unclear. Trimming stripped 7 bases from V and 8 bases from J, with 14 bases between. CDR3 size: 13 residues. In germline, CDR1 is MNHEY, CDR2 SVGAGI. CDR3 residues: CASNIWLLEKLFF. CDR3 DNA: TGTGCCAGCAATATCTGGCTCTTGGAAAAACTGTTTTTT.

DNA of the CDR3: TGTGCCAGCAGCTTAGCGGGGACAAGCTCCTACGAGCAGTACTTC. This codes for CASSLAGTSSYEQYF. The chain couples TRBV11-2 to TRBJ2-7; weak D call: TRBD1 (6 bases). The CDR3 spans 15 residues. Germline CDR1 is SGHAT and CDR2 is FQNNGV. V dropped 1 base and J dropped 0 bases, with 10 bases sitting between them.

The J gene is TRBJ1-2, the V gene TRBV30; perhaps TRBD1 as D (6 bases). This CDR3 has 14 residues. V was shortened by 0 bases and J by 4 bases, with 12 bases between the two germline ends. Germline V lookup: CDR1 GTSNPN, CDR2 SVGIG (reference sequence). The CDR3 region has the DNA TGTGCCTGGAGTGTGGGGGGCTCTGGCTATGGCTACACCTTC. Translation gives CAWSVGGSGYGYTF.